These T cell receptor beta chains were read from a single sample in a study of blood T cell repertoires in COVID-19. Data came from immunoSEQ multiplex PCR; TCRdb stores just in-frame clones and leaves some out. The data contain over 85,000 clones, roughly 90% of them seen just once; the ten biggest clones take up 3.5% to 5%. What was sequenced was peripheral blood. Source of these receptors: a human donor with COVID-19, enrolled during active disease. The donor label of this sample is uncertain. The CDR3 runs from the conserved cysteine through the conserved F or W. The D gene is left open where the match is weak. Only part of the rows carry a size: once, few, many, or a class if the clone is expanded.

j_call: TRBJ2-2
d_call: .
v_call: TRBV7-9
clone_size: .
cdr3_nt: TGTGCCAGCAGCTTAGAGCCCGGGGAGCTGTTTTTT
cdr3_aa: CASSLEPGELFF

j_call: TRBJ1-5
d_call: TRBD1
v_call: TRBV19
clone_size: .
cdr3_nt: TGTGCCAGTAGTGCGGGACAGAATCAGCCCCAGCATTTT
cdr3_aa: CASSAGQNQPQHF

j_call: TRBJ2-5
d_call: .
v_call: TRBV10-3
clone_size: .
cdr3_nt: TGTGCCATCAGTGAGAGCGGACACCAAGAGACCCAGTACTTC
cdr3_aa: CAISESGHQETQYF

j_call: TRBJ2-5
d_call: .
v_call: TRBV5-1
clone_size: .
cdr3_nt: TGCGCCAGCAGCTTGGCCGGGTCAGAGACCCAGTACTTC
cdr3_aa: CASSLAGSETQYF

j_call: TRBJ1-2
d_call: .
v_call: TRBV24-1
clone_size: .
cdr3_nt: TGTGCCACCAGTGATACCCATGGAGGGATCTATGGCTACACCTTC
cdr3_aa: CATSDTHGGIYGYTF

j_call: TRBJ1-6
d_call: TRBD1
v_call: TRBV19
clone_size: .
cdr3_nt: TGTGCCAGTAGCAGCCGACAGGGGGAAGGGTCCTATAATTCACCCCTCCACTTT
cdr3_aa: CASSSRQGEGSYNSPLHF

j_call: TRBJ1-2
d_call: .
v_call: TRBV6-5
clone_size: .
cdr3_nt: TGTGCCAGCAGTTCCCTCCGTGAGACAGAACTCTATGGCTACACCTTC
cdr3_aa: CASSSLRETELYGYTF

j_call: TRBJ1-1
d_call: .
v_call: TRBV27
clone_size: .
cdr3_nt: TGTGCCAGCAGTTTATGGCGGGAAGGAACTGAAGCTTTCTTT
cdr3_aa: CASSLWREGTEAFF

j_call: TRBJ2-7
d_call: .
v_call: TRBV19
clone_size: .
cdr3_nt: TGTGCCAGTAAACTGAGCCCGAGCTCCTACGAGCAGTACTTC
cdr3_aa: CASKLSPSSYEQYF

j_call: TRBJ1-5
d_call: TRBD1
v_call: TRBV7-2
clone_size: once
cdr3_nt: TGTGCCAGCAGCTCGGCGGGACAGGGTAACAATCAGCCCCAGCATTTT
cdr3_aa: CASSSAGQGNNQPQHF

j_call: TRBJ1-1
d_call: TRBD1
v_call: TRBV4-1
clone_size: .
cdr3_nt: TGCGCCAGCAGCCAAGATAGGGACAGGGGGGAGGACACTGAAGCTTTCTTT
cdr3_aa: CASSQDRDRGEDTEAFF

j_call: TRBJ1-4
d_call: .
v_call: TRBV19
clone_size: .
cdr3_nt: TGTGCCAGTAGTACGGACAGCCTAAATGAAAAACTGTTTTTT
cdr3_aa: CASSTDSLNEKLFF

j_call: TRBJ2-1
d_call: .
v_call: TRBV19
clone_size: .
cdr3_nt: TGTGCCAGTTCAGTTGAGAGGTCTAGTGAGCAGTTCTTC
cdr3_aa: CASSVERSSEQFF

j_call: TRBJ2-5
d_call: TRBD1
v_call: TRBV4-1
clone_size: .
cdr3_nt: TGCGCCAGCAGCCAAGTAGGACAGGGGATCAAGACCCAGTACTTC
cdr3_aa: CASSQVGQGIKTQYF

j_call: TRBJ1-6
d_call: TRBD1
v_call: TRBV10-2
clone_size: .
cdr3_nt: TGCGCCAGCAGAGGGGGACAGGGATACTATAATTCACCCCTCCACTTT
cdr3_aa: CASRGGQGYYNSPLHF

j_call: TRBJ2-7
d_call: TRBD1
v_call: TRBV24-1
clone_size: .
cdr3_nt: TGTGCCACCAGTGACCCGGACAGGGATTACGAGCAGTACTTC
cdr3_aa: CATSDPDRDYEQYF

j_call: TRBJ2-5
d_call: TRBD2
v_call: TRBV4-1
clone_size: .
cdr3_nt: TGCGCCAGCAGCCAAGCCACTAGCGGGGGCGGAAGGGTGGAGACCCAGTACTTC
cdr3_aa: CASSQATSGGGRVETQYF

j_call: TRBJ1-6
d_call: .
v_call: TRBV5-4
clone_size: .
cdr3_nt: TGTGCCAGCAGCTTGCTCACCGACAGTTCCTATAATTCACCCCTCCACTTT
cdr3_aa: CASSLLTDSSYNSPLHF

j_call: TRBJ1-1
d_call: .
v_call: TRBV25-1
clone_size: .
cdr3_nt: TGTGCCAGCAGTGATACGGGGGGCACCGGGACTGAAGCTTTCTTT
cdr3_aa: CASSDTGGTGTEAFF

j_call: TRBJ1-2
d_call: TRBD1
v_call: TRBV4-1
clone_size: .
cdr3_nt: TGCGCCAGCAGCCAACCAGACAGGGTCAGCAGTGGCTACACCTTC
cdr3_aa: CASSQPDRVSSGYTF

j_call: TRBJ1-1
d_call: TRBD1
v_call: TRBV18
clone_size: once
cdr3_nt: TGTGCCAGCTCACTTGGAGGGGGCACGGGCACTGAAGCTTTCTTT
cdr3_aa: CASSLGGGTGTEAFF

j_call: TRBJ1-5
d_call: .
v_call: TRBV19
clone_size: .
cdr3_nt: TGTGCCAGTAGTATAAAATGGACATCCCAGCCCCAGCATTTT
cdr3_aa: CASSIKWTSQPQHF

j_call: TRBJ2-7
d_call: TRBD1
v_call: TRBV19
clone_size: .
cdr3_nt: TGTGCCAGTAGTTATGTCGGACAGGGCCTTTACGAGCAGTACTTC
cdr3_aa: CASSYVGQGLYEQYF